The T cell receptor beta chain under discussion was sequenced for a study of T-cell reconstitution after alpha-beta-depleted transplantation in children. For TCRbeta, the library was prepared with unique molecular identifiers. MiXCR, run by TCRdb on the PCR reads, gives a single entry per CDR3 protein. The table includes about 460,000 distinct CDR3 sequences, over 9.5% detected once. The study's findings and limits: Reportedly, alpha-beta T cells present about two months post-transplant originated from several hundred expanded clones of graft origin.

Per germline, CDR1 SQVTM and CDR2 ANQGSEA. The CDR3 covers 11 residues. Trimming pared 4 bases from V and 6 bases from J, leaving 9 bases between. This clonotype was counted only a few times. What it recognizes is unknown. V and J are TRBV29-1 and TRBJ1-1; D uncertain. The receptor was isolated from a child aged 2 to 9 with inherited bone marrow failure, due to receive a stem cell transplant. This material consisted of PBMCs, taken before TCRalphabeta/CD19-depleted stem cell transplant. For the CDR3, the DNA is TGCAGCGTTGGGGTAGGAGCTGAAGCTTTCTTT. It yields the protein CSVGVGAEAFF.